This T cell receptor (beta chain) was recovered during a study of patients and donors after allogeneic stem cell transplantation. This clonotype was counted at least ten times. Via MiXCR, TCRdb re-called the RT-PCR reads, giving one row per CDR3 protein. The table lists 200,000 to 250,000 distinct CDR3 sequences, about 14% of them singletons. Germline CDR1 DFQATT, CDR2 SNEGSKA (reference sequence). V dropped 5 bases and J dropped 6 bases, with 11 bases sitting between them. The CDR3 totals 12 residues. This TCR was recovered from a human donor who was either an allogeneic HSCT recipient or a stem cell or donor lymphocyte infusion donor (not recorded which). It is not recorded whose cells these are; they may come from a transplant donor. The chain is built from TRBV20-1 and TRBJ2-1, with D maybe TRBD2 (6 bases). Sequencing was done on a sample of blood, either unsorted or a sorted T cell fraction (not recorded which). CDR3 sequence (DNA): TGCAGTGCTGGAACGACTAGCAATGAGCAGTTCTTC. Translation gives CSAGTTSNEQFF.